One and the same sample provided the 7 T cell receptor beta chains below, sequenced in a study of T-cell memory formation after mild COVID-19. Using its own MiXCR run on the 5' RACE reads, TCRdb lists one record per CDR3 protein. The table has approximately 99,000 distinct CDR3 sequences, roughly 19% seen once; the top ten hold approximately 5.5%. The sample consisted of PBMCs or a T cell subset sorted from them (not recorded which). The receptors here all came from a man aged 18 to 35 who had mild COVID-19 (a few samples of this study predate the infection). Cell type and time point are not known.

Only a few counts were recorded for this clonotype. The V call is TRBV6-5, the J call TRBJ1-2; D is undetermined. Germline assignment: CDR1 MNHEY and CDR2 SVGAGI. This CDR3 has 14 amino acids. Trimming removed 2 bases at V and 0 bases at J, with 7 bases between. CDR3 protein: CASSYSITNYGYTF. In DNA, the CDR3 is TGTGCCAGCAGTTACAGCATCACTAACTATGGCTACACCTTC.

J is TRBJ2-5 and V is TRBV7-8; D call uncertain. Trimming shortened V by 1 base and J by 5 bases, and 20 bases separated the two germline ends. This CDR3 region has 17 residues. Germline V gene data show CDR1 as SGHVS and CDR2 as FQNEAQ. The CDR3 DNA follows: TGTGCCAGCAGCTTAGACGCAGTAAAAAACCTTCATGAGACCCAGTACTTC. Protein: CASSLDAVKNLHETQYF.

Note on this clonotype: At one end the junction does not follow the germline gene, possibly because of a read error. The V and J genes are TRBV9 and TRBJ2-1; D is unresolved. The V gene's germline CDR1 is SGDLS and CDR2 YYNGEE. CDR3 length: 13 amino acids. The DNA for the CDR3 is TGTGCCAGCAGCGTACTAGGGAATAATGAACAGTTCTTC. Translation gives CASSVLGNNEQFF.

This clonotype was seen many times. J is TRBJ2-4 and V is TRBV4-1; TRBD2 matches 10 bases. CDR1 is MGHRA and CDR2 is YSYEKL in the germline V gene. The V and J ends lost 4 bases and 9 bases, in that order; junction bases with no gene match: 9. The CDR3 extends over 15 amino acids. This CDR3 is CASSLLSGGATIQYF. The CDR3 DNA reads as TGCGCCAGCAGCCTCCTAAGCGGGGGGGCCACCATTCAGTACTTC.

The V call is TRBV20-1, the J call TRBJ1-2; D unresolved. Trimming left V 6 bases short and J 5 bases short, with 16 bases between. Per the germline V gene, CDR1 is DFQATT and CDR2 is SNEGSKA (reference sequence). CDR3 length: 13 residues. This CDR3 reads CSASDLVPYGYTF. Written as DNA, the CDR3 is TGCAGTGCCTCGGACCTCGTGCCTTATGGCTACACCTTC.

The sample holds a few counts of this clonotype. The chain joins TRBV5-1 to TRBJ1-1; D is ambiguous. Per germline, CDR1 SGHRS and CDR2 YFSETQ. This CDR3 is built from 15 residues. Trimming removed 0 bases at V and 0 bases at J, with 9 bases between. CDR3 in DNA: TGCGCCAGCAGCTTGGGAACCACAGTGAACACTGAAGCTTTCTTT. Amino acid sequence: CASSLGTTVNTEAFF.

DNA of the CDR3: TGCGCCAGCGGGTCAGCAAGCTCCTACGAGCAGTACTTC. Amino acids: CASGSASSYEQYF. The chain has TRBV10-2 and TRBJ2-7; D gene unclear. The germline gives CDR1 WSHSY, CDR2 SAAADI. The V end lost 8 bases, the J end lost 0 bases, and 11 bases lay between the germline ends. The CDR3 spans 13 residues.